These 10 T cell receptor beta chains originate from one sample sequenced in a study of blood T cell repertoires in COVID-19. Data came from immunoSEQ multiplex PCR; TCRdb stores just in-frame clones and leaves some out. This sample has approximately 150,000 clones, with approximately 82% found just once. Sample: peripheral blood. The receptors were sampled from a man between 65 and 80 years old who had recovered from COVID-19.

The CDR3 sequence is CASRSATGIGTEAFF. Written as DNA, the CDR3 is TGTGCCAGCAGGTCTGCTACAGGGATCGGGACTGAAGCTTTCTTT. The chain employs TRBV6-1 and TRBJ1-1; TRBD1 might be the D (6 bases). The CDR3 sequence is 15 residues long. With 6 bases removed from V and 5 bases from J, the gap between germline ends came to 19 bases. From germline, CDR1 is MNHNS and CDR2 SASEGT.

The chain uses TRBV4-1 and TRBJ1-1; 9 bases align to TRBD1. The J segment lost 0 bases and the V segment lost 2 bases, leaving 10 bases of the junction unmatched. This CDR3 is 18 amino acids long. The germline V gene encodes CDR1 MGHRA and CDR2 YSYEKL. The CDR3 nucleotides read TGCGCCAGCAGCCAACACGGGACAGGGTCTGGGATGAACACTGAAGCTTTCTTT. The encoded protein is CASSQHGTGSGMNTEAFF.

This chain's CDR3 is CASSQAGTTNEKLFF. The CDR3 DNA follows: TGTGCCAGCAGCCAAGCAGGGACAACTAATGAAAAACTGTTTTTT. This chain uses TRBV4-2 with TRBJ1-4, with D perhaps matching TRBD1 (5 bases). V lost 1 base to trimming and J lost 0 bases, with 6 bases between them. The CDR3 runs 15 residues. Per germline, CDR1 LGHNA and CDR2 YNFKEQ.

The J gene is TRBJ2-2, the V gene TRBV9; 10 nucleotides agree with TRBD2. The CDR3 totals 17 residues. Per the germline V gene, CDR1 is SGDLS and CDR2 is YYNGEE. J gave up 3 bases and V 0 bases, and 5 bases lay outside the gene matches. The CDR3 DNA follows: TGTGCCAGCAGCGTAGCGGCTAGCGGGAGTGACACCGGGGAGCTGTTTTTT. This gives the protein CASSVAASGSDTGELFF.

The chain combines TRBV27 with TRBJ2-5; weak D call: TRBD1 (5 bases). The CDR3 loop spans 18 amino acids. Trimming left V 1 base short and J 4 bases short, with 22 bases between. Per germline, CDR1 MNHEY and CDR2 SMNVEV (reference sequence). CDR3 bases: TGTGCCAGCAGTTTATGGGGCAGGGAAACGTTTACCTTAGAGACCCAGTACTTC. It specifies CASSLWGRETFTLETQYF.

The gene calls are TRBV12-5 and TRBJ2-3; 11 bases agree with TRBD1. The CDR3 consists of 14 residues. The J segment lost 4 bases and the V segment lost 7 bases, leaving 4 bases of the junction unmatched. The germline gives CDR1 LGHNT, CDR2 FRNRAP. DNA of the CDR3: TGTGCTAGTGCACCGGGACAGGGGGCAGATACGCAGTATTTT. It encodes CASAPGQGADTQYF.

This CDR3 is CASSLPRGDTEAFF. CDR3 DNA: TGTGCCAGCAGCCTACCGCGGGGGGACACTGAAGCTTTCTTT. The rearrangement links TRBV6-6 to TRBJ1-1; D possibly corresponds to TRBD1 (5 bases). Trimming took off 6 bases at V and 3 bases at J, with 14 bases between the two ends. Germline CDR1 is MNHNY and CDR2 is SVGAGI (reference sequence). This CDR3 is built from 14 residues.

The genes are TRBV6-5 and TRBJ1-6, with a possible D match to TRBD1 (5 bases). Germline V gives CDR1 MNHEY, CDR2 SVGAGI. The CDR3 loop spans 13 amino acids. Trimming took 2 bases from V and 15 from J, leaving 14 bases between them. CDR3 region: CASSYRQFTLLHF. The CDR3 DNA reads TGTGCCAGCAGTTACAGACAGTTCACCCTCCTCCACTTT.

The chain recombines TRBV2 with TRBJ2-5; 10 positions agree with TRBD2. The CDR3 runs 14 residues. Trimming removed 4 bases from V and 5 bases from J; junction bases left unmatched: 4. The germline gives CDR1 SNHLY, CDR2 FYNNEI. The CDR3 loop is CASSASGRGETQYF. In DNA, the CDR3 is TGTGCCAGCAGTGCTAGCGGGAGAGGCGAGACCCAGTACTTC.

The chain recombines TRBV11-2 with TRBJ1-4, with 11 bases fitting TRBD1. V lost 4 bases to trimming and J lost 7 bases; unmatched junction nucleotides: 2. The CDR3 spans 14 residues. The germline V gene encodes CDR1 SGHAT and CDR2 FQNNGV. The CDR3 reads CASSSGQGVEKLFF. DNA for the CDR3: TGTGCCAGCAGCTCGGGACAGGGGGTTGAAAAACTGTTTTTT.